This T cell receptor (beta chain) was sequenced during a study of sequential checkpoint blockade in melanoma. About the research overall: Patients were randomized 1:1 to nivolumab-then-ipilimumab or ipilimumab-then-nivolumab first-line. After both sequences, patients received maintenance nivolumab.

Produced via immunoSEQ multiplex PCR; TCRdb's table is partial and in-frame only. The table includes about 26,000 clones, 75% to 80% detected once. Treatment meaning: randomized to nivolumab then ipilimumab (arm A) or the reverse (arm B). DNA-damaging chemotherapy had not been given to any patient beforehand. Live CD3+CD8+ CD19− CD56− cells were sorted from PBMCs. V shed 4 bases and J 0 bases; nucleotides not matched to a gene: 10. This CDR3 is 16 amino acids long. The sample consisted of CD8+ T cells sorted from blood (inferred from file names), taken from a patient given nivolumab and ipilimumab in sequence. The rearrangement joins TRBV5-3 to TRBJ2-7; TRBD1 agrees at 7 bases. TRBV5-3 is an ORF, and what it does is uncertain. The receptor was derived from a human donor with melanoma. The CDR3 DNA is TGTGCCAGAAGCATGTTTGGGACAGCCAACTCCTACGAGCAGTACTTC. Its translation is CARSMFGTANSYEQYF.